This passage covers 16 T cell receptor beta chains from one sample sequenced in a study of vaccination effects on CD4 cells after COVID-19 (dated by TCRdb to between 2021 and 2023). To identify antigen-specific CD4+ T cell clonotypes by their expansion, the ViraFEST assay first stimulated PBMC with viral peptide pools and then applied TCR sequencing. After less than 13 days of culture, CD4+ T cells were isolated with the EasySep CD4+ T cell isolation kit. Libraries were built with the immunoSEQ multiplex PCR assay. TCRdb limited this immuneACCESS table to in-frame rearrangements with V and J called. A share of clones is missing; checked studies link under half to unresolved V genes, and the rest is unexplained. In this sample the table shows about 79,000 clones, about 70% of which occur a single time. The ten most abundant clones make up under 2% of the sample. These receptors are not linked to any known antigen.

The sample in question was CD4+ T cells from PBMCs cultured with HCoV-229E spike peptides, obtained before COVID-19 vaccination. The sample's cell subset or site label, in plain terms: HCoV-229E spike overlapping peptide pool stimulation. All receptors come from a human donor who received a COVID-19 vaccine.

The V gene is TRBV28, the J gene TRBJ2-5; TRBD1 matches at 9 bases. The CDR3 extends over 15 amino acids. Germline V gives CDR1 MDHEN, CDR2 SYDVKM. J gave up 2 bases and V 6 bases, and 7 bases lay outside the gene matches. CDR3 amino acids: CASRRWTGVQETQYF. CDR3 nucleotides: TGTGCCAGCAGACGCTGGACAGGGGTACAAGAGACCCAGTACTTC.

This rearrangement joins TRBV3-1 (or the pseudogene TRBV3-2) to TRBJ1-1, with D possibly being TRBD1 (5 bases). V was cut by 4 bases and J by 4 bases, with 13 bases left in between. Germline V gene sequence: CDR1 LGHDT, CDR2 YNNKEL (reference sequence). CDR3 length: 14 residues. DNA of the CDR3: TGTGCCAGCAGCCGAGCCGTCGGGGGCACTGAAGCTTTCTTT. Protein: CASSRAVGGTEAFF.

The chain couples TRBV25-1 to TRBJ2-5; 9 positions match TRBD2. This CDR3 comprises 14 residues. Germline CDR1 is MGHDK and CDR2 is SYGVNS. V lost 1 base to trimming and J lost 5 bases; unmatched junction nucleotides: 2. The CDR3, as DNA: TGTGCCAGCAGTGAATCCCTAGCGGGGGAGACCCAGTACTTC. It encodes CASSESLAGETQYF.

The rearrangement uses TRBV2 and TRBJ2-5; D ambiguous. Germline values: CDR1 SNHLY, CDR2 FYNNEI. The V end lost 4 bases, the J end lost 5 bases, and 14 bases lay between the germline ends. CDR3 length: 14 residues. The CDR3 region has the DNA TGTGCCAGCAGTGCGAGTCACTCTGGGGAGACCCAGTACTTC. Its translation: CASSASHSGETQYF.

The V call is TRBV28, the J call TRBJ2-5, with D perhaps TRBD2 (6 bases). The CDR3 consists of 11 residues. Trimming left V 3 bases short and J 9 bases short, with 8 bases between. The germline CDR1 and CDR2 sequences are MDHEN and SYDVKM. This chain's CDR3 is CASSLRDSQYF. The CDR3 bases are TGTGCCAGCAGTTTGCGGGACTCCCAGTACTTC. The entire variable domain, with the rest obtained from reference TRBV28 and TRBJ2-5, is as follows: DVKVTQSSRYLVKRTGEKVFLECVQDMDHENMFWYRQDPGLGLRLIYFSYDVKMKEKGDIPEGYSVSREKKERFSLILESASTNQTSMYLCASSLRDSQYFGPGTRLLVL.

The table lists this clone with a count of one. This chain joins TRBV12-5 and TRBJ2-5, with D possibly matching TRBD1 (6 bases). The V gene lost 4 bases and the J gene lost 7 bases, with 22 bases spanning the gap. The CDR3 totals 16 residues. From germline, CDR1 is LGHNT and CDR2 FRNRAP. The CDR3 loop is CASGSLKPGQYRTQYF. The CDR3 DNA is TGTGCTAGTGGTTCTCTCAAACCGGGACAATATAGGACCCAGTACTTC.

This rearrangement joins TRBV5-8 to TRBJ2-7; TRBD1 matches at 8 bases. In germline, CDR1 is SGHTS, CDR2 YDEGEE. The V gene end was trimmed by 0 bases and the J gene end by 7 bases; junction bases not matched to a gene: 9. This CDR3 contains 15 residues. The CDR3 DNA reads TGTGCCAGCAGCTTGGGGCTGACAGGGGCGTTTGAGCAGTACGTC. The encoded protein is CASSLGLTGAFEQYV.

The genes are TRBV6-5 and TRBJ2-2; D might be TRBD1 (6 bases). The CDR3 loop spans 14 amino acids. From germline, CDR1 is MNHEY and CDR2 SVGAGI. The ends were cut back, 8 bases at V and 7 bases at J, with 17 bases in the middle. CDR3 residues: CASWNRDRGGELFF. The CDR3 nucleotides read TGTGCCAGCTGGAACAGGGACCGGGGCGGGGAGCTGTTTTTT.

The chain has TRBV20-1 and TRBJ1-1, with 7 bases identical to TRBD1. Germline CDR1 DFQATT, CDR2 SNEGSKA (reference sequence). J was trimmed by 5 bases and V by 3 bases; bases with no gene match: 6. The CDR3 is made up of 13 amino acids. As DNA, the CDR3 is TGCAGTGCTAGTCGGCAGGGGGGGACTGAAGCTTTCTTT. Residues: CSASRQGGTEAFF.

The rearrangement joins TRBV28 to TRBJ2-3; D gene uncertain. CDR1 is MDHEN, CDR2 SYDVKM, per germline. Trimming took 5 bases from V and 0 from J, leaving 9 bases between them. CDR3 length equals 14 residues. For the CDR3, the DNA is TGTGCCAGCAGTATCCTATCTAGCACAGATACGCAGTATTTT. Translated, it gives CASSILSSTDTQYF.

The CDR3 is CASSQDLIGGEQFF. CDR3 in DNA: TGCGCCAGCAGCCAAGATTTAATTGGAGGTGAGCAGTTCTTC. The chain uses TRBV4-3 and TRBJ2-1; tentatively, D is TRBD2 (5 bases). V lost 0 bases and J 9 bases, leaving 12 bases between the germline ends. The germline gives CDR1 LGHNA, CDR2 YSLEER. There are 14 residues in the CDR3.

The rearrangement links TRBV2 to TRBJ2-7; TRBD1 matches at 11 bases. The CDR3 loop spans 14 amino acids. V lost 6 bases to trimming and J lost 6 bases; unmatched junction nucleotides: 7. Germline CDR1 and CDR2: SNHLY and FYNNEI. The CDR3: CASRLDRGPSEQYV. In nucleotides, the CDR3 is TGTGCCAGCAGACTGGACAGGGGGCCTAGCGAGCAGTACGTC.

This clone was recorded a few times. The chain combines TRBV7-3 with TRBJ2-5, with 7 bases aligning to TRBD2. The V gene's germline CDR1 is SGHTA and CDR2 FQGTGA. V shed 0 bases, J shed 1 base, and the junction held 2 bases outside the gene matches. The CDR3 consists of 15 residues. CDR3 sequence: CASSLTGTIQETQYF. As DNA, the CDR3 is TGTGCCAGCAGCTTAACGGGGACTATCCAAGAGACCCAGTACTTC.

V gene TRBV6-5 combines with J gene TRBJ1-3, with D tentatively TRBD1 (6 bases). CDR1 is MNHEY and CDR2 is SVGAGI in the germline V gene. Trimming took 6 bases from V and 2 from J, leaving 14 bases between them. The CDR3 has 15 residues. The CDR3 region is CASSFTGFAGNTIYF. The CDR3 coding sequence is TGTGCCAGCAGCTTTACAGGGTTCGCTGGAAACACCATATATTTT.

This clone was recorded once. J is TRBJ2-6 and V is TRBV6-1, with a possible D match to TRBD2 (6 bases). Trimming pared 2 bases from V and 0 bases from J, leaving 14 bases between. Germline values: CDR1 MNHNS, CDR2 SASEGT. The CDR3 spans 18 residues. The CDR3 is CASSERPWRGSGANVLTF. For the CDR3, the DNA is TGTGCCAGCAGTGAAAGGCCGTGGAGGGGCTCTGGGGCCAACGTCCTGACTTTC.

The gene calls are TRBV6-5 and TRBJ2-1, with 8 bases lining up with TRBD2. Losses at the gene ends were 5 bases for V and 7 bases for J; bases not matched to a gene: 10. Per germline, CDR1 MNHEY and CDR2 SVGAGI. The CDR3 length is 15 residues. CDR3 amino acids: CASSRGGAGKNEQFF. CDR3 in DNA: TGTGCCAGCAGTCGGGGGGGGGCGGGTAAGAATGAGCAGTTCTTC.